This passage covers 27 T cell receptor beta chains from one sample sequenced in a study of regulatory T cells in long-lasting Graves disease. Through Arm-PCR of CDR3 regions and iRepertoire HTBI primers, TCR beta libraries were built. TCRdb recomputed calls from the multiplex PCR reads with MiXCR, one row per CDR3 protein. This table holds approximately 360,000 distinct CDR3 sequences, around 11% found once. The sample's time point: newly diagnosed GD, antithyroid drugs for less than 3 months. Researchers made the TCR library from RNA that was extracted from PBMCs. In addition, the sample was reused for a study of T cells in Graves' hyperthyroidism and ophthalmopathy.

This specimen consisted of peripheral blood mononuclear cells (PBMCs), obtained at new diagnosis, from a patient treated with antithyroid drugs. The receptors were gathered from a woman under 30 with Graves disease.

This chain connects TRBV4-1 to TRBJ1-1; D possibly corresponds to TRBD1 (5 bases). V was clipped by 5 bases and J by 1 base, with 17 bases between them. Germline lookup yields CDR1 MGHRA and CDR2 YSYEKL. The CDR3 covers 16 residues. The CDR3: CASSVSEGLTNTEAFF. Written as DNA, the CDR3 is TGCGCCAGCAGCGTATCCGAGGGACTGACGAACACTGAAGCTTTCTTT.

This clonotype occurred many times. The chain has TRBV11-2 and TRBJ2-7; D is possibly TRBD1 (6 bases). The CDR3 runs 15 residues. Trimming took off 0 bases at V and 3 bases at J, with 12 bases between the two ends. Germline V CDR1 and CDR2: SGHAT, FQNNGV. CDR3 sequence reads: CASSLEPGTNYEQYF. The CDR3 bases are TGTGCCAGCAGCTTAGAACCCGGGACAAACTACGAGCAGTACTTC.

In its sample, this clonotype was seen many times. V is TRBV7-2 and J is TRBJ2-5, with D uncertain. Germline V gene sequence: CDR1 SGHTA, CDR2 FQGNSA. V lost 5 bases and J lost 5, with 9 bases in between. The length of the CDR3 is 12 residues. The CDR3 spells CASSPLTETQYF. CDR3 bases: TGTGCCAGCAGCCCACTCACGGAGACCCAGTACTTC. Supplemented by reference TRBV7-2 and TRBJ2-5, the full variable domain reads GAGVSQSPSNKVTEKGKDVELRCDPISGHTALYWYRQSLGQGLEFLIYFQGNSAPDKSGLPSDRFSAERTGGSVSTLTIQRTQQEDSAVYLCASSPLTETQYFGPGTRLLVL.

Comment on this clonotype: This may come from a read error, since a much larger clone is one base off. The chain is built from TRBV28 and TRBJ2-4; TRBD2 matches 10 bases. Trimming at V came to 6 bases and at J to 13 bases, leaving 21 bases not matched to a gene. This CDR3 is 17 amino acids long. CDR1 and CDR2 from the germline V gene are MDHEN and SYDVKM. For the CDR3, the DNA is TGTGCCAGCAGCTACCACCCTAGCGGGAGAAAGTACAATGAGCAGTACTTC. It specifies CASSYHPSGRKYNEQYF. Variable domain in full (rest from reference TRBV28 and TRBJ2-4): DVKVTQSSRYLVKRTGEKVFLECVQDMDHENMFWYRQDPGLGLRLIYFSYDVKMKEKGDIPEGYSVSREKKERFSLILESASTNQTSMYLCASSYHPSGRKYNEQYFGAGTRLSVL.

The table lists this clonotype with many counts. This chain connects TRBV7-2 to TRBJ1-2, with D unresolved. The CDR3 has 17 residues. Germline CDR1 and CDR2: SGHTA and FQGNSA. Trimming stripped 3 bases from V and 0 bases from J, with 17 bases between. Here the CDR3 DNA reads TGTGCCAGCAGCTTGGATGTTCAGGCGAGTTCTAACTATGGCTACACCTTC. It encodes CASSLDVQASSNYGYTF.

This chain uses TRBV5-1 with TRBJ1-1; D not resolved. The germline V gene has CDR1 SGHRS and CDR2 YFSETQ. CDR3 length: 14 amino acids. V gave up 0 bases and J gave up 5 bases, with 11 bases separating them. CDR3 region: CASSLEPGITEAFF. The DNA for the CDR3 is TGCGCCAGCAGCTTGGAGCCGGGGATAACTGAAGCTTTCTTT.

This clonotype was recorded at least ten times. J is TRBJ1-2 and V is TRBV20-1, with 7 bases matching TRBD1. Germline V lookup: CDR1 DFQATT, CDR2 SNEGSKA (reference sequence). This CDR3 comprises 14 residues. Trimming removed 5 bases from V and 4 bases from J; junction bases left unmatched: 10. The CDR3 DNA is TGCAGTGCTCTTCTGGGACAGACTATCTATGGCTACACCTTC. This gives the protein CSALLGQTIYGYTF.

This clonotype was seen ten or more times. CDR3 sequence (DNA): TGTGCCACCAGTGATTTGGGAGCGACCACAGATACGCAGTATTTT. Translation: CATSDLGATTDTQYF. The V and J genes are TRBV24-1 and TRBJ2-3; no clear D. The ends were cut back, 0 bases at V and 2 bases at J, with 8 bases in the middle. The CDR3 totals 15 residues. The germline gives CDR1 KGHDR, CDR2 SFDVKD.

This clonotype has just a few counts. The gene calls are TRBV4-1 and TRBJ2-1; 9 bases match TRBD2. The CDR3 extends over 12 amino acids. V lost 5 bases and J lost 13; bases outside the gene matches: 6. Germline assignment: CDR1 MGHRA and CDR2 YSYEKL. This chain's CDR3 is CASSKYSGSQFF. The CDR3 DNA follows: TGCGCCAGCAGCAAGTATAGCGGGAGTCAGTTCTTC.

The chain uses TRBV20-1 and TRBJ2-1; perhaps TRBD2 as D (5 bases). Germline values: CDR1 DFQATT, CDR2 SNEGSKA (reference sequence). Trimming removed 6 bases from V and 10 bases from J, with 16 bases in between. This CDR3 contains 12 residues. CDR3 loop: CSAPGGGREQFF. The CDR3 DNA is TGCAGTGCCCCCGGTGGAGGCAGGGAGCAGTTCTTC.

At least ten counts were recorded for this clonotype. This sequence joins TRBV5-1 and TRBJ2-5; TRBD2 aligns across 10 bases. Trimming at V came to 1 base and at J to 2 bases, leaving 2 bases not matched to a gene. CDR3 length equals 15 residues. Germline V CDR1 and CDR2: SGHRS, YFSETQ. The CDR3 reads CASSLTSGAQETQYF. Written as DNA, the CDR3 is TGCGCCAGCAGCTTGACTAGCGGGGCTCAAGAGACCCAGTACTTC.

As concerns this clonotype: A clone one base away is much larger, so this may be a read error. The V gene is TRBV10-3, the J gene TRBJ1-5; D ambiguous. Trimming removed 0 bases from V and 11 bases from J, with 14 bases in between. The CDR3 extends over 14 amino acids. Germline lookup yields CDR1 ENHRY and CDR2 SYGVKD. CDR3 loop: CAISESVGSKSQHF. In nucleotides, the CDR3 is TGTGCCATCAGTGAGTCAGTGGGGAGTAAGTCCCAGCATTTT.

This clonotype was detected once. The chain is built from TRBV6-2 or TRBV6-3 and TRBJ2-3; 8 nucleotides agree with TRBD2. The germline CDR1 and CDR2 sequences are MNHEY and SVGEGT. Losses at the gene ends were 6 bases for V and 2 bases for J; bases not matched to a gene: 7. The CDR3 covers 15 residues. The CDR3 region is CASSLGRGDTDTQYF. CDR3 bases: TGTGCCAGCAGCCTGGGGCGGGGGGACACAGATACGCAGTATTTT.

The V call is TRBV6-2 or TRBV6-3, the J call TRBJ1-4, with D possibly matching TRBD1 (6 bases). The length of the CDR3 is 15 residues. The V gene lost 5 bases and the J gene lost 5 bases, with 15 bases spanning the gap. Germline V gives CDR1 MNHEY, CDR2 SVGEGT. CDR3 bases: TGTGCCAGCAGTCCGGGGGGCGGGACGAATGAAAAACTGTTTTTT. As protein: CASSPGGGTNEKLFF.

The sample holds many counts of this clonotype. The chain couples TRBV9 to TRBJ2-7, with D hard to call. This CDR3 contains 14 residues. Trimming removed 0 bases at V and 3 bases at J, with 10 bases between. Per germline, CDR1 SGDLS and CDR2 YYNGEE. Here the CDR3 reads CASSVGTPYYEQYF. CDR3 sequence (DNA): TGTGCCAGCAGCGTAGGTACACCCTACTACGAGCAGTACTTC.

This clonotype was observed many times. The J gene is TRBJ2-7, the V gene TRBV2, with 8 bases fitting TRBD1. V was clipped by 8 bases and J by 4 bases; unmatched bases: 4. Per germline, CDR1 SNHLY and CDR2 FYNNEI. The CDR3 runs 12 residues. CDR3 in amino acids: CASQGAIYEQYF. For the CDR3, the DNA is TGTGCCAGCCAGGGGGCGATTTACGAGCAGTACTTC. The whole variable domain, remainder taken from reference TRBV2 and TRBJ2-7, is EPEVTQTPSHQVTQMGQEVILRCVPISNHLYFYWYRQILGQKVEFLVSFYNNEISEKSEIFDDQFSVERPDGSNFTLKIRSTKLEDSAMYFCASQGAIYEQYFGPGTRLTVT.

This clonotype was seen at least ten times. The J gene is TRBJ1-1, the V gene TRBV6-2 or TRBV6-3; no clear D gene. With 2 bases removed from V and 14 bases from J, the gap between germline ends came to 12 bases. The V gene's germline CDR1 is MNHEY and CDR2 SVGEGT. This CDR3 region has 11 residues. CDR3 protein: CASSYGLERFF. The CDR3 nucleotides read TGTGCCAGCAGTTACGGGCTAGAGCGGTTCTTT.

This clonotype was observed a handful of times. This rearrangement joins TRBV20-1 to TRBJ2-2; TRBD2 aligns across 8 bases. Germline values: CDR1 DFQATT, CDR2 SNEGSKA (reference sequence). V lost 3 bases, J lost 5 bases, and 8 bases stayed unmatched. CDR3 length: 15 residues. Written as DNA, the CDR3 is TGCAGTGCTAGGGACCCGGAGCGGGGGACCGGGGAGCTGTTTTTT. It encodes CSARDPERGTGELFF.

This clonotype was observed many times. V gene TRBV10-3 combines with J gene TRBJ2-3; the D gene is possibly TRBD1 (5 bases). The CDR3 contains 15 residues. Germline loops: CDR1 ENHRY, CDR2 SYGVKD. V shed 6 bases and J shed 2 bases, with 15 bases lying between them. This chain's CDR3 is CAISPSPGHTDTQYF. CDR3 in DNA: TGTGCCATCAGCCCGTCGCCAGGGCACACAGATACGCAGTATTTT.

This clonotype has a count of ten or more. V and J are TRBV12-3 or TRBV12-4 and TRBJ1-5, with D tentatively TRBD1 (6 bases). The V gene lost 5 bases and the J gene lost 2 bases, with 10 bases spanning the gap. The CDR3 consists of 14 residues. The chain's CDR3 is CASSPGTRNQPQHF. The CDR3 DNA reads TGTGCCAGCAGTCCCGGGACACGCAATCAGCCCCAGCATTTT.

The sample holds a few counts of this clonotype. The chain employs TRBV14 and TRBJ2-7; the D is unclear. Germline V lookup: CDR1 SGHDN, CDR2 FVKESK. The CDR3 sequence is 16 residues long. Trimming left V 1 base short and J 7 bases short, with 20 bases between. CDR3 region: CASSQGGYWSKWEQYV. Here the CDR3 DNA reads TGTGCCAGCAGCCAAGGCGGCTATTGGTCTAAATGGGAGCAGTACGTC.

This clonotype was detected ten times or more. J is TRBJ2-7 and V is TRBV20-1; 9 bases are a match to TRBD1. V was pared by 6 bases and J by 5 bases, with 8 bases of the junction left unmatched. The V gene's germline CDR1 is DFQATT and CDR2 SNEGSKA (reference sequence). This CDR3 comprises 13 residues. In DNA form, the CDR3 reads TGCAGTGCCTCTGGGGACAGGGACCACGAGCAGTACTTC. Encoded protein: CSASGDRDHEQYF.

J is TRBJ2-5 and V is TRBV2; 11 positions match TRBD2. Germline lookup yields CDR1 SNHLY and CDR2 FYNNEI. The CDR3 length is 16 residues. The J segment lost 3 bases and the V segment lost 4 bases, leaving 7 bases of the junction unmatched. The CDR3 sequence is CASSVFSGGDEETQYF. As DNA, the CDR3 is TGTGCCAGCAGTGTTTTTAGCGGGGGGGACGAAGAGACCCAGTACTTC. Looking up the rest from reference TRBV2 and TRBJ2-5 gives the full variable domain: EPEVTQTPSHQVTQMGQEVILRCVPISNHLYFYWYRQILGQKVEFLVSFYNNEISEKSEIFDDQFSVERPDGSNFTLKIRSTKLEDSAMYFCASSVFSGGDEETQYFGPGTRLLVL.

This clonotype was seen at least ten times. The J gene is TRBJ1-1, the V gene TRBV9; no firm D call. CDR1 is SGDLS, CDR2 YYNGEE, per germline. V lost 4 bases, J lost 9 bases, and 16 bases lay in between. The CDR3 sequence is 13 residues long. CDR3 DNA sequence: TGTGCCAGCAGCTCTAGGCCGGAGTCCCAAGCTTTCTTT. This sequence encodes CASSSRPESQAFF.

Turning to this clonotype: At one end the junction does not follow the germline gene, possibly because of a read error. The rearrangement links TRBV19 to TRBJ2-1; D uncertain. Germline V gene sequence: CDR1 LNHDA, CDR2 SQIVND (reference sequence). This CDR3 region has 17 residues. CDR3 sequence: CASSPSPFEEGFDEQLF. For the CDR3, the DNA is TGTGCCAGTAGTCCCTCCCCATTCGAAGAAGGTTTCGATGAGCAGCTCTTC.

This clonotype was observed at least ten times. The genes are TRBV7-8 and TRBJ1-5; D may be TRBD1 (5 bases). This CDR3 has 19 residues. CDR1 is SGHVS, CDR2 FQNEAQ, per germline. With 1 base removed from V and 7 bases from J, the gap between germline ends came to 26 bases. The CDR3 here is CASSLGFGQTQYRGQPQHF. For the CDR3, the DNA is TGTGCCAGCAGCTTAGGATTTGGACAAACCCAGTATCGTGGGCAGCCCCAGCATTTT.

This clonotype was seen repeatedly, ten times or more. J is TRBJ2-4 and V is TRBV2; unclear D gene. The CDR3 is made up of 15 amino acids. Deletions cut 0 bases from V and 8 bases from J, with 14 bases between. CDR1 and CDR2 (germline): SNHLY, FYNNEI. CDR3 protein: CASSEALYRADIQYF. Written as DNA, the CDR3 is TGTGCCAGCAGTGAAGCGCTTTACCGCGCGGACATTCAGTACTTC.